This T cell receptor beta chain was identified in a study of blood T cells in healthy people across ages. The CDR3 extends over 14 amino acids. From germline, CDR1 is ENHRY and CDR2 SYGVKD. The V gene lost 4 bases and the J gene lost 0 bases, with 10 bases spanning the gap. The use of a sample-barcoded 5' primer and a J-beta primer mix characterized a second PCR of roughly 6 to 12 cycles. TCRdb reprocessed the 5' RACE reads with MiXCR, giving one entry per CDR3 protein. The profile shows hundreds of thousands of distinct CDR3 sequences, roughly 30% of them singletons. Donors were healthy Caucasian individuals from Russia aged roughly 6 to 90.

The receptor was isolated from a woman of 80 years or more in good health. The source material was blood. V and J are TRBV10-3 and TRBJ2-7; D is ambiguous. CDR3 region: CAISGSRSSYEQYF. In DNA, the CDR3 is TGTGCCATCAGTGGTAGCAGGAGCTCCTACGAGCAGTACTTC.